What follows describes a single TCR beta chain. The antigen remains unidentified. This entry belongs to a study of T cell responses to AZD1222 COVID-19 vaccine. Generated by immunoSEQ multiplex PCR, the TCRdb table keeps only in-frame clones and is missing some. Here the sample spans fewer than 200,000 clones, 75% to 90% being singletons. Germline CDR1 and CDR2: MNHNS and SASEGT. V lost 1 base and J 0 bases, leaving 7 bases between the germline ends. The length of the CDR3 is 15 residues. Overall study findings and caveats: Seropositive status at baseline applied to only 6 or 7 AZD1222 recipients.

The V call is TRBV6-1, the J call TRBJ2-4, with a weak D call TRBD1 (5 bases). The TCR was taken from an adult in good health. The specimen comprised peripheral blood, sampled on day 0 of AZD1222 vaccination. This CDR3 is CASSEVGLAKNIQYF. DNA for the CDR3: TGTGCCAGCAGTGAAGTGGGGCTAGCCAAAAACATTCAGTACTTC.